This entry lists 27 T cell receptor beta chains sequenced from one sample in a study of spatial heterogeneity in lung cancer. TCRdb processed the 5' RACE reads anew with MiXCR; each CDR3 protein has one entry. The table records about 94,000 distinct CDR3 sequences, around 19% of them present only once. Described time point: blood at routine non-recurrence follow-up after resection. The sequences come from PBMCs, collected at follow-up. The receptors originated from a male donor with early-stage non-small cell lung cancer.

A remark on this clonotype: The germline gene is not matched at one end of the junction; a read error may be the cause. The chain carries TRBV6-5 and TRBJ2-3; 7 positions agree with TRBD2. Germline V gene data show CDR1 as MNHEY and CDR2 as SVGAGI. The CDR3 contains 18 residues. The CDR3 here is CPSSYDPREGGRTDTQYF. The CDR3 nucleotides are TGTCCCAGCAGTTACGACCCCCGAGAGGGAGGGAGGACAGATACGCAGTATTTT.

The CDR3 DNA is TGTGCCTGGAGACTCCGGGACAGGGGCAACGAGCAGTACTTC. Translating gives CAWRLRDRGNEQYF. This rearrangement joins TRBV30 to TRBJ2-7; the match to TRBD1 covers 10 bases. V lost 3 bases and J lost 5; bases outside the gene matches: 7. Germline V gives CDR1 GTSNPN, CDR2 SVGIG (reference sequence). CDR3 length equals 14 residues.

The CDR3 is CSARDGRGWDTQYF. The DNA for the CDR3 is TGCAGTGCTAGAGATGGGAGGGGCTGGGATACGCAGTATTTT. The chain joins TRBV20-1 to TRBJ2-3; TRBD2 matches 7 bases. Germline CDR1 is DFQATT and CDR2 is SNEGSKA (reference sequence). This CDR3 has 14 residues. V shed 0 bases, J shed 6 bases, and the junction held 6 bases outside the gene matches.

V is TRBV18 and J is TRBJ2-6, with 11 bases identical to TRBD1. Losses at the gene ends were 6 bases for V and 3 bases for J; bases not matched to a gene: 10. This CDR3 is 18 amino acids long. Germline V gene lookup returns CDR1 KGHSH and CDR2 LQKENI. The CDR3 nucleotides read TGTGCCAGCTCCCGCACCGGGACAGGGGGAAATGGGGCCAACGTCCTGACTTTC. This sequence encodes CASSRTGTGGNGANVLTF. Full variable domain (rest looked up from reference TRBV18 and TRBJ2-6): NAGVMQNPRHLVRRRGQEARLRCSPMKGHSHVYWYRQLPEEGLKFMVYLQKENIIDESGMPKERFSAEFPKEGPSILRIQQVVRGDSAAYFCASSRTGTGGNGANVLTFGAGSRLTVL.

The chain joins TRBV5-1 to TRBJ1-1, with D perhaps TRBD1 (6 bases). Trimming shortened V by 5 bases and J by 5 bases, and 7 bases separated the two germline ends. This CDR3 is 11 amino acids long. CDR1 and CDR2 (germline): SGHRS, YFSETQ. For the CDR3, the DNA is TGCGCCAGCAGACAGGGAACTGAAGCTTTCTTT. It encodes CASRQGTEAFF.

This clonotype was picked up many times. The genes are TRBV7-2 and TRBJ2-3; D unclear. The CDR3 has 12 residues. Trimming cost V 4 bases and J 5 bases, with 7 bases left between them. The germline gives CDR1 SGHTA, CDR2 FQGNSA. CDR3 in amino acids: CASSWAEDTQYF. As DNA, the CDR3 is TGTGCCAGCAGCTGGGCGGAAGATACGCAGTATTTT. The entire variable domain, with the rest obtained from reference TRBV7-2 and TRBJ2-3, is as follows: GAGVSQSPSNKVTEKGKDVELRCDPISGHTALYWYRQSLGQGLEFLIYFQGNSAPDKSGLPSDRFSAERTGGSVSTLTIQRTQQEDSAVYLCASSWAEDTQYFGPGTRLTVL.

This chain links TRBV2 with TRBJ2-7; 8 bases match TRBD1. The CDR3 spans 13 residues. CDR1 and CDR2 (germline): SNHLY, FYNNEI. V gave up 10 bases and J gave up 4 bases; unmatched junction bases: 9. The CDR3 sequence: CATWDRQLYEQYV. Here the CDR3 DNA reads TGTGCCACCTGGGACAGGCAGTTGTACGAGCAGTACGTC.

Ten or more counts support this clonotype. The chain links TRBV5-4 to TRBJ2-4; D not certain. Trimming pared 0 bases from V and 6 bases from J, leaving 7 bases between. Germline CDR1 SGHNT, CDR2 YYREEE (reference sequence). CDR3 length: 13 residues. This CDR3 reads CASSLGESNIQYF. Here the CDR3 DNA reads TGTGCCAGCAGCTTGGGAGAGTCAAACATTCAGTACTTC.

This sequence joins TRBV24-1 and TRBJ2-3, with 7 bases fitting TRBD2. This CDR3 has 18 residues. Looked up from germline, CDR1 is KGHDR and CDR2 is SFDVKD. J lost 5 bases, V lost 5 bases, and 18 bases had no gene match. CDR3 sequence (DNA): TGTGCCACCAGTGTCACCCCCGCTGGGGCGGGAGAGGAAGATACGCAGTATTTT. Translated: CATSVTPAGAGEEDTQYF.

This clonotype was observed many times. The chain couples TRBV12-3 or TRBV12-4 to TRBJ1-5; D remains unclear. This CDR3 spans 12 amino acids. The V and J ends lost 1 base and 9 bases respectively, with 7 bases between them. As DNA, the CDR3 is TGTGCCAGCAGTTTAGGGACTGCGCCCCAGCATTTT. This gives the protein CASSLGTAPQHF.

This clonotype was picked up a small number of times. V usage is TRBV20-1 and J usage is TRBJ2-4, with no clear D. The germline V gene encodes CDR1 DFQATT and CDR2 SNEGSKA (reference sequence). The CDR3 totals 10 residues. V shed 1 base and J shed 16 bases, with 11 bases lying between them. CDR3 residues: CSARGAEKYF. In nucleotides, the CDR3 is TGCAGTGCTAGAGGTGCTGAAAAATACTTC.

This clonotype was counted at least ten times. The chain joins TRBV9 to TRBJ2-7, with D perhaps matching TRBD1 or TRBD2 (5 bases each). The V gene lost 0 bases and the J gene lost 12 bases, with 16 bases spanning the gap. The germline gives CDR1 SGDLS, CDR2 YYNGEE. The CDR3 extends over 13 amino acids. The CDR3 sequence is CASSVEVSGDRYF. For the CDR3, the DNA is TGTGCCAGCAGCGTAGAGGTATCTGGGGACCGGTACTTC.

This clonotype turned up a few times. The genes are TRBV12-3 or TRBV12-4 and TRBJ2-6, with a tentative D call TRBD2 (6 bases). The CDR3 totals 17 residues. The V gene lost 1 base and the J gene lost 0 bases, with 10 bases spanning the gap. CDR3 loop: CASSLDRGASGANVLTF. In DNA form, the CDR3 reads TGTGCCAGCAGTTTAGATCGCGGGGCCTCTGGGGCCAACGTCCTGACTTTC.

This chain connects TRBV7-2 to TRBJ2-5; the D gene is possibly TRBD2 (6 bases). Per the germline V gene, CDR1 is SGHTA and CDR2 is FQGNSA. Deletions cut 2 bases from V and 2 bases from J, with 9 bases between. This CDR3 contains 14 residues. The CDR3 sequence is CASSLTGAQETQYF. In DNA form, the CDR3 reads TGTGCCAGCAGCTTAACGGGAGCTCAAGAGACCCAGTACTTC. The entire variable domain, with the rest obtained from reference TRBV7-2 and TRBJ2-5, is as follows: GAGVSQSPSNKVTEKGKDVELRCDPISGHTALYWYRQSLGQGLEFLIYFQGNSAPDKSGLPSDRFSAERTGGSVSTLTIQRTQQEDSAVYLCASSLTGAQETQYFGPGTRLLVL.

Here the CDR3 DNA reads TGTGCCAGCAGCTCGGGACCGTCGTGGGAGACCCAGTACTTC. Residues: CASSSGPSWETQYF. The chain carries TRBV5-8 and TRBJ2-5, with D perhaps TRBD1 or TRBD2 (5 bases each). Germline lookup yields CDR1 SGHTS and CDR2 YDEGEE. V shed 3 bases and J shed 5 bases, with 14 bases lying between them. This CDR3 spans 14 amino acids.

There are a few counts of this clonotype. V gene TRBV2 combines with J gene TRBJ2-5, with D perhaps being TRBD1 or TRBD2 (5 bases each). This CDR3 comprises 13 residues. The V gene lost 6 bases and the J gene lost 3 bases, with 11 bases spanning the gap. The V gene's germline CDR1 is SNHLY and CDR2 FYNNEI. For the CDR3, the DNA is TGTGCCAGCAGGACAGACTACGAAGAGACCCAGTACTTC. The encoded protein is CASRTDYEETQYF. The full variable domain, rest sourced from reference TRBV2 and TRBJ2-5, is EPEVTQTPSHQVTQMGQEVILRCVPISNHLYFYWYRQILGQKVEFLVSFYNNEISEKSEIFDDQFSVERPDGSNFTLKIRSTKLEDSAMYFCASRTDYEETQYFGPGTRLLVL.

This clonotype was detected only a few times. The rearrangement links TRBV29-1 to TRBJ1-1; D call uncertain. The CDR3 has 10 residues. V was shortened by 7 bases and J by 3 bases, with 6 bases between the two germline ends. Germline V gene lookup returns CDR1 SQVTM and CDR2 ANQGSEA. The CDR3 sequence: CSGYDTEAFF. CDR3 coding DNA: TGCAGCGGTTATGACACTGAAGCTTTCTTT. The full variable domain, in which reference TRBV29-1 and TRBJ1-1 provide the parts outside the CDR3, is SAVISQKPSRDICQRGTSLTIQCQVDSQVTMMFWYRQQPGQSLTLIATANQGSEATYESGFVIDKFPISRPNLTFSTLTVSNMSPEDSSIYLCSGYDTEAFFGQGTRLTVV.

The chain combines TRBV20-1 with TRBJ1-3; no reliable D call. V gave up 6 bases and J gave up 2 bases, with 8 bases separating them. Germline V gives CDR1 DFQATT, CDR2 SNEGSKA (reference sequence). The CDR3 is 12 amino acids. The CDR3 reads CSAGRTGNTIYF. In nucleotides, the CDR3 is TGCAGTGCGGGCCGGACTGGAAACACCATATATTTT.

The V call is TRBV29-1, the J call TRBJ1-4, with 7 bases that match TRBD1. The V segment lost 7 bases and the J segment 2 bases; nucleotides outside the gene matches: 10. Germline V CDR1 and CDR2: SQVTM, ANQGSEA. The CDR3 is made up of 15 amino acids. The CDR3 nucleotides are TGCAGCGCAGCAACAGGGGTGTCGACTAATGAAAAACTGTTTTTT. Translating it yields CSAATGVSTNEKLFF. Using reference TRBV29-1 and TRBJ1-4 for the parts outside the CDR3, the full variable domain is SAVISQKPSRDICQRGTSLTIQCQVDSQVTMMFWYRQQPGQSLTLIATANQGSEATYESGFVIDKFPISRPNLTFSTLTVSNMSPEDSSIYLCSAATGVSTNEKLFFGSGTQLSVL.

This clonotype was detected many times. The V and J genes are TRBV20-1 and TRBJ2-1; 9 positions match TRBD1. CDR1 DFQATT and CDR2 SNEGSKA come from the germline V gene (reference sequence). Trimming took 5 bases from V and 7 from J; bases not matched to a gene: 6. The CDR3 covers 13 residues. The CDR3 DNA follows: TGCAGTGCTGGACAGGGGTCTCGAAATGAGCAGTTCTTC. Amino acids: CSAGQGSRNEQFF.

This clonotype has only a few counts. The rearrangement links TRBV29-1 to TRBJ2-3, with no clear D. V shed 4 bases and J shed 2 bases, with 7 bases lying between them. The CDR3 contains 12 residues. The germline V gene encodes CDR1 SQVTM and CDR2 ANQGSEA. The CDR3 loop reads CSVGGYTDTQYF. CDR3 coding DNA: TGCAGCGTTGGGGGATACACAGATACGCAGTATTTT.

This clonotype has just a few counts. Its ends do not fully match the called genes, so a read error is possible. The genes are TRBV10-1 and TRBJ2-7; 9 bases fit TRBD1. Germline CDR1 reads WNHNN; CDR2 reads SYGVQD (reference sequence). The CDR3 loop spans 13 amino acids. The CDR3 sequence: CASSESTGTGSFF. The CDR3 DNA follows: TGCGCCAGCAGTGAGTCAACCGGGACAGGGTCTTTCTTC.

The chain is built from TRBV30 and TRBJ2-5, with D unclear. Looked up from germline, CDR1 is GTSNPN and CDR2 is SVGIG (reference sequence). The CDR3 totals 12 residues. V was trimmed by 2 bases and J by 5 bases, leaving 9 bases between them. The CDR3 bases are TGTGCCTGGAGTAGGATGGGCGAGACCCAGTACTTC. Amino acids: CAWSRMGETQYF.

This clonotype has only a few counts. The rearrangement joins TRBV3-1 to TRBJ2-2; 8 positions agree with TRBD2. Germline V lookup: CDR1 LGHDT, CDR2 YNNKEL (reference sequence). The CDR3 runs to 14 residues. V was clipped by 4 bases and J by 5 bases; unmatched bases: 3. The CDR3, as DNA: TGTGCCAGCAGCCGCCGGGGGGGGACCGGGGAGCTGTTTTTT. Protein sequence: CASSRRGGTGELFF.

In this sample, this clonotype turned up a few times. The chain is built from TRBV3-1 and TRBJ1-4; D is possibly TRBD1 (5 bases). Trimming removed 4 bases from V and 11 bases from J, with 8 bases in between. This CDR3 comprises 11 residues. Germline lookup yields CDR1 LGHDT and CDR2 YNNKEL (reference sequence). CDR3 sequence (DNA): TGTGCCAGCAGCCCGACAGTTAAACTGTTTTTT. Residues: CASSPTVKLFF.

The rearrangement joins TRBV7-9 to TRBJ1-2, with 7 bases lining up with TRBD1. The CDR3 is made up of 13 amino acids. Germline loops: CDR1 SEHNR, CDR2 FQNEAQ (reference sequence). V lost 5 bases to trimming and J lost 4 bases; unmatched junction nucleotides: 4. This CDR3 reads CASSPQGPYGYTF. CDR3 sequence (DNA): TGTGCCAGCAGCCCACAGGGGCCCTATGGCTACACCTTC.

This clonotype was detected a few times. The CDR3 nucleotides are TGTGCCAGTAGCCAAGTCTATGGCTACACCTTC. Amino acid sequence: CASSQVYGYTF. This rearrangement joins TRBV19 to TRBJ1-2; D is unresolved. This CDR3 has 11 amino acids. The germline V gene encodes CDR1 LNHDA and CDR2 SQIVND (reference sequence). Trimming pared 6 bases from V and 4 bases from J, leaving 6 bases between.